This T cell receptor (beta chain) stems from a study of CD8 T cells in Susac syndrome. Peripheral blood CD8+ and CD4+ T cells were profiled by TCR beta sequencing. Random hexamers were used to reverse transcribe an amount of about 0.45 to 1 ug RNA. Coverage of TCR beta CDR3 amplification by immunoSEQ multiplex PCR extended to 54 Vbeta and 13 Jbeta. TCRdb fed the immunoSEQ multiplex PCR reads into MiXCR, producing one record per CDR3 protein. Of about 250,000 distinct CDR3 sequences listed, approximately 92% were seen once; the top ten hold around 0.07%. Trimming stripped 4 bases from V and 0 bases from J, with 6 bases between. This CDR3 has 13 amino acids. CDR1 MNHEY and CDR2 SVGEGT come from the germline V gene.

Material: CD4+ T cells from PBMCs. The chain links TRBV6-2 or TRBV6-3 to TRBJ1-2; D gene ambiguous. This TCR came from a human donor with multiple sclerosis. The chain's CDR3 is CASSLSANYGYTF. For the CDR3, the DNA is TGTGCCAGCAGTTTATCGGCTAACTATGGCTACACCTTC.